The sequence of this T cell receptor beta chain was determined in a study of blood T cell repertoires in COVID-19. Authors' analysis steps: Nucleated cell number was recorded as an estimate derived from reference gene primer amplification. Some clones are missing from TCRdb's copy, which holds only in-frame ones; the method was immunoSEQ multiplex PCR. That table furnishes V, J and clone size, whereas the DNA furnished D and trimming. The sample has fewer than 350,000 clones, roughly 86% seen once. CDR1 and CDR2 (germline): MNHEY, SMNVEV (reference sequence). This CDR3 spans 13 amino acids. V dropped 4 bases and J dropped 7 bases, with 11 bases sitting between them.

Sequencing input: peripheral blood. The source of this sequence is a man younger than 45 with COVID-19, enrolled during active disease. V usage is TRBV27 and J usage is TRBJ1-5; a possible D gene is TRBD1 (5 bases). CDR3 DNA sequence: TGTGCCAGCAGTTGGAGGGGATCGCAGCCCCAGCATTTT. Residues: CASSWRGSQPQHF.